The 3 T cell receptor beta chains given below trace back to one sample, sequenced in a study of OX40 agonist ivuxolimab in advanced cancers. Some clones are missing from TCRdb's copy, which holds only in-frame ones; the method was immunoSEQ multiplex PCR. The sample has approximately 84,000 clones, roughly 86% seen once. The starting material was CD4+ or CD8+ T cells sorted from blood, obtained in a trial of the OX40 agonist ivuxolimab. The receptors derive from an adult with an advanced solid tumor such as melanoma, head and neck, liver or kidney cancer.

The chain couples TRBV29-1 to TRBJ1-3, with D possibly TRBD1 on 6 matching bases. V was clipped by 7 bases and J by 0 bases, with 10 bases between them. CDR3 length equals 13 residues. CDR1 and CDR2 (germline): SQVTM, ANQGSEA. DNA for the CDR3: TGCAGCGCCGCACAGGGCTCTGGAAACACCATATATTTT. This translates into CSAAQGSGNTIYF.

CDR3 in DNA: TGTGCCAGCAGTGAAGCGCTCGGAGGTACGGACACCATATATTTT. Its protein is CASSEALGGTDTIYF. The genes are TRBV6-1 and TRBJ1-3, with D unclear. This CDR3 contains 15 residues. V lost 0 bases and J lost 8, with 14 bases in between. The V gene's germline CDR1 is MNHNS and CDR2 SASEGT.

This clone was counted a single time. This chain connects TRBV11-1 to TRBJ1-1; D ambiguous. Germline values: CDR1 SGHAT, CDR2 FQDESV (reference sequence). This CDR3 has 13 amino acids. Trimming left V 5 bases short and J 7 bases short, with 14 bases between. For the CDR3, the DNA is TGTGCCAGCAGCCCGGACGGACTAAGTGAAGCTTTCTTT. It yields the protein CASSPDGLSEAFF. Complete variable domain (other parts from reference TRBV11-1 and TRBJ1-1): EAEVAQSPRYKITEKSQAVAFWCDPISGHATLYWYRQILGQGPELLVQFQDESVVDDSQLPKDRFSAERLKGVDSTLKIQPAELGDSAMYLCASSPDGLSEAFFGQGTRLTVV.